This T cell receptor (beta chain) comes out of a study of blood T cell repertoires in COVID-19. Clones were sequenced by immunoSEQ multiplex PCR, and TCRdb holds only the in-frame ones, with some missing. The sample yields around 300,000 clones, 80% to 90% seen once. This CDR3 region has 13 residues. CDR1 MNHEY and CDR2 SMNVEV come from the germline V gene (reference sequence). The V end lost 6 bases, the J end lost 0 bases, and 6 bases lay between the germline ends. The chain uses TRBV27 and TRBJ1-5; D possibly corresponds to TRBD1 (5 bases). Sequenced sample: peripheral blood. The origin of this receptor is a woman aged 40-49 years with acute or convalescent COVID-19. The chain's CDR3 is CASSQGSNQPQHF. The CDR3 region has the DNA TGTGCCAGCAGCCAGGGTAGCAATCAGCCCCAGCATTTT.